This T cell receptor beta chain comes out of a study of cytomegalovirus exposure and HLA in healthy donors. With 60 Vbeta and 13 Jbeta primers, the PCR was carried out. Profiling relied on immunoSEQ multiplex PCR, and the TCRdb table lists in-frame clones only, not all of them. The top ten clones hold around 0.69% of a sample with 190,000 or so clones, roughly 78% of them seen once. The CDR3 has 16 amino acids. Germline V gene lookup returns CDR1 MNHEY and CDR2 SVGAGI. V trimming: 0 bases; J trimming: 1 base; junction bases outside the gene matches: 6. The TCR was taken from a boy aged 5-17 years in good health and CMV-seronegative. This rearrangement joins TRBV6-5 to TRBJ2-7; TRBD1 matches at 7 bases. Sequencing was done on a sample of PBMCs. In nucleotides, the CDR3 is TGTGCCAGCAGTTACTCGTGGGGACAGCTGTCCTACGAGCAGTACTTC. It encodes CASSYSWGQLSYEQYF.